This T cell receptor (beta chain) was recovered during a study of cytomegalovirus exposure and HLA in healthy donors. Across the whole study: The same platform as the roughly 700 first-cohort repertoires was used for the 90 to 150 validation repertoires, a later analysis reported. Points from the study as a whole: Rarity held for most TCR sequences, but there were some public TCRs that occurred in many donors. Subsequent analysis found a tendency for first-cohort TCR clusters to co-occur within the 95 to 150 validation repertoires. The listing of 150 to 200 TCR beta chains classed them as cytomegalovirus-associated.

The data were produced by immunoSEQ multiplex PCR, yet TCRdb's version contains in-frame clones alone and is incomplete. The sample carries under 75,000 clones, approximately 80% recorded once. Of note for this clone: Its antigen is not known.

The germline V and J ends were trimmed by 9 bases and 6 bases, with 21 bases remaining between them. The CDR3 spans 15 residues. Looked up from germline, CDR1 is MDHEN and CDR2 is SYDVKM. Sequenced sample: PBMCs. The chain couples TRBV28 to TRBJ2-1; unclear D gene. The source of this sequence is a man aged 25 to 40 in good health and CMV-seronegative. The CDR3: CASTIASLLVNEQFF. The CDR3 DNA follows: TGTGCCAGTACCATTGCTAGTTTATTAGTCAATGAGCAGTTCTTC.